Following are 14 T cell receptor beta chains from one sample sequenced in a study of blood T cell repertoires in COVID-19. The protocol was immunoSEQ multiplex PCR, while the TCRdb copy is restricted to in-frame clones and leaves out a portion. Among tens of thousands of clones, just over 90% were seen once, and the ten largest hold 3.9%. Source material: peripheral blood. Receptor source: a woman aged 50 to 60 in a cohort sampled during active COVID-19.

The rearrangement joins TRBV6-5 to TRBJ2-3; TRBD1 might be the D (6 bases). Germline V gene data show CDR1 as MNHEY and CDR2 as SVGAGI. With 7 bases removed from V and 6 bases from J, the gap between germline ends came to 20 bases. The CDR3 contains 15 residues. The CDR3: CASTSGPIGGDTQYF. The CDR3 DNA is TGTGCCAGCACGTCAGGGCCAATTGGGGGCGATACGCAGTATTTT.

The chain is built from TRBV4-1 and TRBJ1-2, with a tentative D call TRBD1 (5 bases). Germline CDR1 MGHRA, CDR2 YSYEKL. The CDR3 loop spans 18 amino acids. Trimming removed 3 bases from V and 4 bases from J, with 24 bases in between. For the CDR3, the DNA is TGCGCCAGCAGCCACCTCACAGGAATCGGGAGGCTTAGCTATGGCTACACCTTC. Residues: CASSHLTGIGRLSYGYTF.

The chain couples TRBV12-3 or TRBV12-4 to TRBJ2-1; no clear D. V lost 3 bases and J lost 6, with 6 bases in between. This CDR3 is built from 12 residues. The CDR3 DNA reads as TGTGCCAGCAGTTTGAACAGCAATGAGCAGTTCTTC. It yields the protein CASSLNSNEQFF.

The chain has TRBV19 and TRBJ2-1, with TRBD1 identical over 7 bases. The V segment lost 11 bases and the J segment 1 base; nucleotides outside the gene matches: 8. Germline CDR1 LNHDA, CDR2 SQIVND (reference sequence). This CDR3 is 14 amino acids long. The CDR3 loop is CAAAGGYSYNEQFF. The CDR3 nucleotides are TGTGCCGCCGCAGGGGGTTATTCCTACAATGAGCAGTTCTTC.

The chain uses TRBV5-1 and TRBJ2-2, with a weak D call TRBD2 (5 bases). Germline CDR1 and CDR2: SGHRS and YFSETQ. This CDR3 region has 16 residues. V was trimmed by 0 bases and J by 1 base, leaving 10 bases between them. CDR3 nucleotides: TGCGCCAGCAGCTTGGCTTTTGGAGGGAACACCGGGGAGCTGTTTTTT. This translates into CASSLAFGGNTGELFF.

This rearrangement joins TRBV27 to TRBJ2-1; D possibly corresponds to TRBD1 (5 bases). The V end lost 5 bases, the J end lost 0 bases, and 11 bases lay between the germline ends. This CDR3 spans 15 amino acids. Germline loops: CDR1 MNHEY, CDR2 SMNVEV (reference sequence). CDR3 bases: TGTGCCAGCAGTCTCCACAGGTCCTCCTACAATGAGCAGTTCTTC. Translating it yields CASSLHRSSYNEQFF.

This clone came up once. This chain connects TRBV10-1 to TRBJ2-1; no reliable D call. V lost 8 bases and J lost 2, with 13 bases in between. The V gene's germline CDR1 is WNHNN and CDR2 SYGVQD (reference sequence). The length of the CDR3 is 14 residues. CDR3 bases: TGCGCCAGCTCGTCAGACCGGGCCTACAATGAGCAGTTCTTC. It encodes CASSSDRAYNEQFF.

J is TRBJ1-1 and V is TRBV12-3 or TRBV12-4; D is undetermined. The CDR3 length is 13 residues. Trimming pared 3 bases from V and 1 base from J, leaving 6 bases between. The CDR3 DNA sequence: TGTGCCAGCAGTTTGGGCAAGAACACTGAAGCTTTCTTT. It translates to CASSLGKNTEAFF.

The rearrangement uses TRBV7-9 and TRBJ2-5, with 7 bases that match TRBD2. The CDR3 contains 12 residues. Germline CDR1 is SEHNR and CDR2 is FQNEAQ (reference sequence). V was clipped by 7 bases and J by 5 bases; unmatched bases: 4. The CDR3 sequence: CASNREVETQYF. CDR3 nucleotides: TGTGCCAGCAATCGGGAGGTTGAGACCCAGTACTTC.

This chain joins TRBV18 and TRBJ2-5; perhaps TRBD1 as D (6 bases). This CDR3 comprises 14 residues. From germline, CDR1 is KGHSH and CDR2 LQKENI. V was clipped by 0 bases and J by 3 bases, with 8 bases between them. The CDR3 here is CASSPPPGEETQYF. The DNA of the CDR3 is TGTGCCAGCTCACCACCGCCAGGGGAAGAGACCCAGTACTTC. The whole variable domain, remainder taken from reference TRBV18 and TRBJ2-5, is NAGVMQNPRHLVRRRGQEARLRCSPMKGHSHVYWYRQLPEEGLKFMVYLQKENIIDESGMPKERFSAEFPKEGPSILRIQQVVRGDSAAYFCASSPPPGEETQYFGPGTRLLVL.

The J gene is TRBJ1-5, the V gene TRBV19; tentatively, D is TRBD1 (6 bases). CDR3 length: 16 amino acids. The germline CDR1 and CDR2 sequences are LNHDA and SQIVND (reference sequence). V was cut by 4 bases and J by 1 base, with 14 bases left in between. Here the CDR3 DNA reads TGTGCCAGTAGTACCCAGGGGTCCATGAGCAATCAGCCCCAGCATTTT. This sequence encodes CASSTQGSMSNQPQHF. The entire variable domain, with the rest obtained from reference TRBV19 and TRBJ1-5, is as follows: DGGITQSPKYLFRKEGQNVTLSCEQNLNHDAMYWYRQDPGQGLRLIYYSQIVNDFQKGDIAEGYSVSREKKESFPLTVTSAQKNPTAFYLCASSTQGSMSNQPQHFGDGTRLSIL.

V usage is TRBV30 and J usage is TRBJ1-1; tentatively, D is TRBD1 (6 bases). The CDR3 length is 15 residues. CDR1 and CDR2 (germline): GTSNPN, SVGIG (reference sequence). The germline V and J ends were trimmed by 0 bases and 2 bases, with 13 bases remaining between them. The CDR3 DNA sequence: TGTGCCTGGAGTGTACTATCAGGGGTCAACACTGAAGCTTTCTTT. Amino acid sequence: CAWSVLSGVNTEAFF.

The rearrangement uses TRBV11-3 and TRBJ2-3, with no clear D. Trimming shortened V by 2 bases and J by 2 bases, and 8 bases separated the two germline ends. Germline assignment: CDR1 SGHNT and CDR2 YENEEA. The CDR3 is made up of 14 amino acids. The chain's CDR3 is CASSLMADTDTQYF. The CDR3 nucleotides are TGTGCCAGCAGCTTAATGGCGGACACAGATACGCAGTATTTT.

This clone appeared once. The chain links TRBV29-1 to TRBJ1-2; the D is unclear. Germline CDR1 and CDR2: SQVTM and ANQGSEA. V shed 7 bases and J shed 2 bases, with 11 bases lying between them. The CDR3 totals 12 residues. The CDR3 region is CSGETENYGYTF. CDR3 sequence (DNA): TGCAGCGGTGAGACGGAGAACTATGGCTACACCTTC.